This T cell receptor (beta chain) emerged from a study of blood T cell repertoires in COVID-19. Looking at the study overall: Samples taken during acute and convalescent COVID-19 were collected in the United States, Italy and Spain. PBMCs, B-cell-depleted T cells, or T cells were the source of the cDNA or gDNA that made up the material.

Resolution of symptoms, clearance, or two negative PCRs was present in recovered Cohort 3 donors. Trimming cost V 3 bases and J 6 bases; bases outside gene matches: 7. Germline-derived CDR1 and CDR2 are MNHEY and SVGAGI. The CDR3 is 16 amino acids. TCRdb's table, derived via immunoSEQ multiplex PCR, lists solely in-frame clones and lacks some. The table records around 140,000 clones, about nine tenths of them present only once. This chain uses TRBV6-5 with TRBJ2-1, with TRBD2 matching 11 bases. Sequencing input: PBMCs or T cells enriched from blood (not recorded which). The receptor was derived from a man in his sixties who had recovered from COVID-19. Here the CDR3 reads CASSYTSGSLGNEQFF. The CDR3 DNA reads as TGTGCCAGCAGTTATACTAGCGGGAGTTTGGGCAATGAGCAGTTCTTC.